These 30 T cell receptor beta chains share one sample of origin, sequenced in a study of metastatic and nonmetastatic thyroid tumors. Nobody among the patients had been given any treatment before thyroid surgery. TCRdb re-called clones via MiXCR from the PCR reads. This table has 40,000 to 45,000 clones, about 3.3% appearing once. The sequencing input was blood. Receptor source: a female donor with papillary thyroid cancer or a benign thyroid nodule (not recorded which). Some clones in this sample may be carry-over from other donors' samples.

This clone has a handful of counts. J is TRBJ1-2 and V is TRBV12-3 or TRBV12-4, with D uncertain. V lost 6 bases and J 6 bases, leaving 14 bases between the germline ends. The CDR3 length is 13 residues. The CDR3 sequence is CASRPLAADGYTF. CDR3 DNA sequence: TGTGCCAGCAGGCCCCTGGCAGCGGATGGCTACACCTTC.

As to this clone: Within the sample, other DNA sequences also encode this same CDR3. The chain is built from TRBV2 and TRBJ1-2; D is uncertain. The CDR3 extends over 13 amino acids. V was cut by 4 bases and J by 4 bases, with 10 bases left in between. The V gene's germline CDR1 is SNHLY and CDR2 FYNNEI. CDR3 coding DNA: TGTGCCAGCAGTGTGGTGGGAACCTATGGCTACACCTTC. Translated, it gives CASSVVGTYGYTF. Full variable domain (rest looked up from reference TRBV2 and TRBJ1-2): EPEVTQTPSHQVTQMGQEVILRCVPISNHLYFYWYRQILGQKVEFLVSFYNNEISEKSEIFDDQFSVERPDGSNFTLKIRSTKLEDSAMYFCASSVVGTYGYTFGSGTRLTVV.

The gene calls are TRBV27 and TRBJ2-3, with 11 bases that match TRBD2. Germline V gene lookup returns CDR1 MNHEY and CDR2 SMNVEV (reference sequence). The CDR3 sequence is 14 residues long. Unmatched junction bases numbered 7, after V lost 6 bases and J lost 8 bases. This CDR3 is CASRELAGVGTQYF. DNA of the CDR3: TGTGCCAGCAGGGAACTAGCGGGAGTAGGTACGCAGTATTTT.

CDR3 DNA: TGCGCCAGCAGCCTGCCCAGGGGTGTAGTCACTGAAGCTTTCTTT. Its translation: CASSLPRGVVTEAFF. The gene calls are TRBV5-1 and TRBJ1-1; tentatively, D is TRBD1 (6 bases). The V gene's germline CDR1 is SGHRS and CDR2 YFSETQ. This CDR3 region has 15 residues. V lost 4 bases, J lost 4 bases, and 17 bases lay in between.

The chain recombines TRBV20-1 with TRBJ1-1; possible D gene TRBD1, 6 bases. This CDR3 contains 13 residues. V was trimmed by 0 bases and J by 6 bases, leaving 11 bases between them. Germline V gene sequence: CDR1 DFQATT, CDR2 SNEGSKA (reference sequence). The CDR3 nucleotides are TGCAGTGCTAGAGAGGGGGGGGCCGCTGAAGCTTTCTTT. Amino acid sequence: CSAREGGAAEAFF.

This clone was seen at least ten times. The chain carries TRBV9 and TRBJ1-2; maybe TRBD1 (6 bases). V was pared by 0 bases and J by 8 bases, with 14 bases between. This CDR3 has 14 residues. Germline V gives CDR1 SGDLS, CDR2 YYNGEE. The CDR3 here is CASSVVSGVGGYTF. The CDR3 region has the DNA TGTGCCAGCAGCGTAGTGTCAGGGGTTGGGGGCTACACCTTC.

The sample holds many counts of this clone. The chain uses TRBV29-1 and TRBJ2-2; no firm D call. Germline V gene sequence: CDR1 SQVTM, CDR2 ANQGSEA. The CDR3 has 11 residues. The V end was cut by 4 bases, the J end by 5 bases, with 5 bases between. CDR3: CSVGATGELFF. For the CDR3, the DNA is TGCAGCGTTGGAGCAACCGGGGAGCTGTTTTTT.

This clone came up many times. The chain is built from TRBV11-2 and TRBJ1-4; 9 bases are a match to TRBD1. Germline CDR1 and CDR2: SGHAT and FQNNGV. The J segment lost 3 bases and the V segment lost 5 bases, leaving 4 bases of the junction unmatched. The CDR3 runs to 15 residues. The DNA of the CDR3 is TGTGCCAGCAGCCCACAGGGGGCGGCTAATGAAAAACTGTTTTTT. As protein: CASSPQGAANEKLFF.

This clone occurred many times. J is TRBJ2-7 and V is TRBV5-1; 7 bases fit TRBD2. After removal of 4 bases from V and 3 bases from J, the junction contained 7 bases not matched to a gene. There are 14 residues in the CDR3. Germline loops: CDR1 SGHRS, CDR2 YFSETQ. The CDR3 DNA follows: TGCGCCAGCAGCCCCGGACTAGTGAACTACGAGCAGTACTTC. Amino acids: CASSPGLVNYEQYF.

This clone has a count of ten or more. The chain carries TRBV24-1 and TRBJ2-5; the match to TRBD2 covers 7 bases. The CDR3 spans 18 residues. The germline V gene encodes CDR1 KGHDR and CDR2 SFDVKD. Losses at the gene ends were 3 bases for V and 3 bases for J; bases not matched to a gene: 15. The CDR3 protein is CATSDVGGTGTTKETQYF. CDR3 sequence (DNA): TGTGCCACCAGTGATGTGGGGGGTACCGGGACTACTAAAGAGACCCAGTACTTC.

This clone was observed at least ten times. The rearrangement joins TRBV7-2 to TRBJ2-3; D is undetermined. Germline CDR1 SGHTA, CDR2 FQGNSA. CDR3 size: 13 residues. V shed 1 base and J shed 4 bases, with 6 bases lying between them. As DNA, the CDR3 is TGTGCCAGCAGCTTAGGGCCCGCAGATACGCAGTATTTT. Encoded protein: CASSLGPADTQYF.

This clone showed up many times. The V gene is TRBV7-2, the J gene TRBJ1-2; TRBD1 agrees at 12 bases. Germline V lookup: CDR1 SGHTA, CDR2 FQGNSA. CDR3 length equals 14 residues. Trimming at V came to 8 bases and at J to 4 bases, leaving 5 bases not matched to a gene. In nucleotides, the CDR3 is TGTGCCAGCGGGGGACAGGGGGCGAGCTATGGCTACACCTTC. Its translation is CASGGQGASYGYTF.

This sequence joins TRBV20-1 and TRBJ1-6; TRBD1 matches 9 bases. CDR1 DFQATT and CDR2 SNEGSKA come from the germline V gene (reference sequence). The CDR3 consists of 16 residues. The V segment lost 0 bases and the J segment 11 bases; nucleotides outside the gene matches: 11. The CDR3 region has the DNA TGCAGTGCTAGAGATAGACGGACAGGGGCCCGGGCACCCCTCCACTTT. It is translated as CSARDRRTGARAPLHF.

This clone has only a few counts. A much larger clone sits a single nucleotide away, making a read error possible. The J gene is TRBJ2-7, the V gene TRBV5-4; D is unresolved. CDR1 is SGHNT and CDR2 is YYREEE in the germline V gene (reference sequence). This CDR3 is 17 amino acids long. CDR3: CANSLARGRGNLDEQYF. The CDR3 nucleotides are TGTGCCAACAGCTTGGCCCGTGGGCGAGGTAACTTGGACGAGCAGTACTTC.

This clone was counted ten times or more. The rearrangement links TRBV5-4 to TRBJ2-7; 10 positions agree with TRBD2. With 3 bases clipped from V and 0 bases from J, the junction kept 3 bases outside the gene matches. CDR1 is SGHNT and CDR2 is YYREEE in the germline V gene (reference sequence). The CDR3 is made up of 15 amino acids. The CDR3 loop is CASSSPSGSSYEQYF. CDR3 DNA: TGTGCCAGCAGCTCTCCTAGCGGGAGCTCCTACGAGCAGTACTTC.

This clone was recorded at least ten times. The V call is TRBV28, the J call TRBJ1-4; weak D call: TRBD1 (5 bases). The CDR3 consists of 14 residues. Germline values: CDR1 MDHEN, CDR2 SYDVKM. V dropped 6 bases and J dropped 7 bases, with 15 bases sitting between them. CDR3 amino acids: CASSRALGVEKLFF. The CDR3 DNA reads TGTGCCAGCAGCCGGGCTTTGGGGGTTGAAAAACTGTTTTTT.

This clone has a handful of counts. The chain uses TRBV20-1 and TRBJ1-2; unclear D gene. Germline CDR1 is DFQATT and CDR2 is SNEGSKA (reference sequence). The ends were cut back, 0 bases at V and 8 bases at J, with 7 bases in the middle. The CDR3 has 11 amino acids. CDR3 sequence reads: CSARDGAGYTF. CDR3 nucleotide sequence: TGCAGTGCTAGAGATGGCGCAGGCTACACCTTC.

A few counts support this clone. This sequence joins TRBV6-1 and TRBJ2-2; D not certain. Deletions cut 2 bases from V and 6 bases from J, with 4 bases between. Germline lookup yields CDR1 MNHNS and CDR2 SASEGT. The CDR3 is 12 residues long. The CDR3 is CASSEPPGELFF. The CDR3 DNA is TGTGCCAGCAGTGAACCTCCCGGGGAGCTGTTTTTT.

V usage is TRBV20-1 and J usage is TRBJ1-3, with 8 nucleotides matching TRBD1. The J segment lost 2 bases and the V segment lost 5 bases, leaving 5 bases of the junction unmatched. Looked up from germline, CDR1 is DFQATT and CDR2 is SNEGSKA (reference sequence). The CDR3 extends over 14 amino acids. CDR3 amino acids: CSAPDRETGNTIYF. In nucleotides, the CDR3 is TGCAGTGCTCCGGACAGGGAAACTGGAAACACCATATATTTT.

The chain has TRBV4-1 and TRBJ2-7, with D possibly matching TRBD2 (6 bases). The germline V gene has CDR1 MGHRA and CDR2 YSYEKL. Between the trimmed V and J ends, which lost 0 bases and 1 base, there was a span of 13 bases. The length of the CDR3 is 16 residues. In DNA form, the CDR3 reads TGCGCCAGCAGCCAAGATAGGGCAGGAGGGTCCTACGAGCAGTACTTC. Protein: CASSQDRAGGSYEQYF.

The genes are TRBV6-1 and TRBJ2-3, with D hard to call. The CDR3 sequence is 15 residues long. V lost 3 bases and J lost 1, with 11 bases in between. Per germline, CDR1 MNHNS and CDR2 SASEGT. The DNA of the CDR3 is TGTGCCAGCAGTGACCGCTCCCTCGGCACAGATACGCAGTATTTT. It translates to CASSDRSLGTDTQYF.

The V call is TRBV30, the J call TRBJ2-2, with TRBD2 matching 9 bases. There are 15 residues in the CDR3. CDR1 and CDR2 from the germline V gene are GTSNPN and SVGIG (reference sequence). J was trimmed by 3 bases and V by 0 bases; bases with no gene match: 2. The CDR3 loop is CAWSVAGGDTGELFF. The CDR3 nucleotides are TGTGCCTGGAGTGTGGCGGGAGGGGACACCGGGGAGCTGTTTTTT.

This clone was seen only a few times. The genes are TRBV28 and TRBJ2-7; 7 bases match TRBD2. V trimming: 6 bases; J trimming: 4 bases; junction bases outside the gene matches: 9. The CDR3 is made up of 14 amino acids. The germline V gene has CDR1 MDHEN and CDR2 SYDVKM. The DNA of the CDR3 is TGTGCCAGCAGAGCGAGTCTAGCGGTATACGAGCAGTACTTC. Residues: CASRASLAVYEQYF.

The chain uses TRBV27 and TRBJ1-1; no clear D. The germline V and J ends were trimmed by 7 bases and 5 bases, with 14 bases remaining between them. The germline V gene encodes CDR1 MNHEY and CDR2 SMNVEV (reference sequence). This CDR3 spans 13 amino acids. The CDR3 DNA reads TGTGCCAGCACTCGGTACAGCGGGACTGAAGCTTTCTTT. Translation gives CASTRYSGTEAFF.

This clone was observed at least ten times. A much larger clone differs by one base, so this may be a read error. The sample holds other DNA sequences that translate to the same CDR3. This sequence joins TRBV18 and TRBJ1-2, with D unresolved. From germline, CDR1 is KGHSH and CDR2 LQKENI. The CDR3 is made up of 14 amino acids. V lost 3 bases, J lost 6 bases, and 14 bases lay in between. The CDR3 is CASSPLGDPHGYTF. The CDR3 DNA reads TGTGCCAGCTCACCTTTAGGAGATCCCCATGGCTACACCTTC. The whole variable domain, remainder taken from reference TRBV18 and TRBJ1-2, is NAGVMQNPRHLVRRRGQEARLRCSPMKGHSHVYWYRQLPEEGLKFMVYLQKENIIDESGMPKERFSAEFPKEGPSILRIQQVVRGDSAAYFCASSPLGDPHGYTFGSGTRLTVV.

This clone was counted a few times. The chain couples TRBV3-1 to TRBJ2-5; 7 bases are shared with TRBD1. The junction had 6 bases not matched to a gene; V was cut back by 1 base and J by 4 bases. CDR3 size: 15 residues. Germline CDR1 LGHDT, CDR2 YNNKEL (reference sequence). The CDR3 DNA reads TGTGCCAGCAGCCAAGGACAGGGAGTCGGAGAGACCCAGTACTTC. This codes for CASSQGQGVGETQYF.

Points on this clone: A much larger clone sits a single nucleotide away, making a read error possible. CDR3 in DNA: TGTGCCAGCAGCTTCGGCGGTGTCGGTGAGCAGTTCTTC. Amino acids: CASSFGGVGEQFF. The V call is TRBV7-9, the J call TRBJ2-1, with D unresolved. Trimming cost V 3 bases and J 9 bases, with 12 bases left between them. The CDR3 covers 13 residues. The germline V gene encodes CDR1 SEHNR and CDR2 FQNEAQ (reference sequence).

This clone was detected many times. The rearrangement uses TRBV7-3 and TRBJ2-1; tentatively, D is TRBD2 (6 bases). The germline V and J ends were trimmed by 0 bases and 10 bases, with 7 bases remaining between them. CDR1 and CDR2 (germline): SGHTA, FQGTGA. The CDR3 contains 12 residues. CDR3 loop: CASSLTGGEQFF. The CDR3 bases are TGTGCCAGCAGCTTAACGGGGGGAGAGCAGTTCTTC.

Many counts were recorded for this clone. V is TRBV19 and J is TRBJ2-1, with 9 positions matching TRBD1. This CDR3 comprises 13 residues. Germline V lookup: CDR1 LNHDA, CDR2 SQIVND (reference sequence). J lost 8 bases, V lost 5 bases, and 4 bases had no gene match. Here the CDR3 DNA reads TGTGCCAGTAGTCCCACAGGGGGCCATGAGCAGTTCTTC. This codes for CASSPTGGHEQFF.

This clone has only a few counts. CDR3 sequence reads: CASIGGAYNEQFF. The DNA of the CDR3 is TGTGCCAGCATAGGGGGGGCCTACAATGAGCAGTTCTTC. The chain joins TRBV6-1 to TRBJ2-1; D is possibly TRBD2 (7 bases). The germline V gene encodes CDR1 MNHNS and CDR2 SASEGT. The CDR3 extends over 13 amino acids. Trimming took off 7 bases at V and 2 bases at J, with 9 bases between the two ends.